This T cell receptor beta chain is drawn from a study of shared T cell receptors in the human thymus. The germline CDR1 and CDR2 sequences are DFQATT and SNEGSKA (reference sequence). V gave up 0 bases and J gave up 9 bases, with 9 bases separating them. The CDR3 is made up of 11 amino acids. Profiling relied on immunoSEQ multiplex PCR, and the TCRdb table lists in-frame clones only, not all of them. This table has hundreds of thousands of clones, approximately 87% appearing once. This sample was shared with a second study, whose subject was human thymus T cells. That work contributes: Infants served as donors; they were healthy and Finnish and were having corrective surgery for congenital heart defects. Thymus tissue was removed during corrective cardiac surgery.

The sample was thymocytes. This receptor was taken from a boy in the first two years of life with a congenital heart defect. The chain carries TRBV20-1 and TRBJ2-7; maybe TRBD1 (5 bases). For the CDR3, the DNA is TGCAGTGCTAGAGATTGGGGCTTGCAGTACTTC. Residues: CSARDWGLQYF.